This T cell receptor (beta chain) was documented in a study of T cells after yellow fever vaccination. In TCRdb, the 5' RACE reads were re-called with MiXCR into one record per CDR3 protein. The table shows 130,000 or so distinct CDR3 sequences, with roughly 15% occurring only once. Germline assignment: CDR1 LGHNA and CDR2 YSLEER. The length of the CDR3 is 17 residues. V gave up 3 bases and J gave up 3 bases, with 18 bases separating them. This clonotype was seen repeatedly, ten times or more. The sequencing here drew on CD8+ T cells sorted from PBMCs, taken 5 days after the yellow fever booster vaccination. This receptor was obtained from a man aged 18 to 30 who received the YFV17D yellow fever vaccine. The chain combines TRBV4-3 with TRBJ2-1; a weak D match, TRBD1 (6 bases). The CDR3 DNA reads as TGCGCCAGCAGCCAGGCCCGCCCCGGACAGCACTACAATGAGCAGTTCTTC. It is translated as CASSQARPGQHYNEQFF.